Shown below are 10 T cell receptor beta chains from a single sample sequenced in a study of patients and donors after allogeneic stem cell transplantation. Each CDR3 protein gets one entry after TCRdb re-called the RT-PCR reads with MiXCR. The table lists about 230,000 distinct CDR3 sequences, 11% to 15% of them singletons. Sequences were obtained from blood, either unsorted or a sorted T cell fraction (not recorded which). These receptors all come from a human donor who was either an allogeneic HSCT recipient or a stem cell or donor lymphocyte infusion donor (not recorded which). It is not recorded whose cells these are; they may come from a transplant donor.

The V gene is TRBV29-1, the J gene TRBJ2-3; weak D call: TRBD2 (7 bases). The CDR3 contains 14 residues. The V gene lost 3 bases and the J gene lost 3 bases, with 13 bases spanning the gap. Germline CDR1 is SQVTM and CDR2 is ANQGSEA. CDR3 coding DNA: TGCAGCGTTGACGGGGGGCTGAGGACAGATACGCAGTATTTT. Translated, it gives CSVDGGLRTDTQYF.

This clonotype was seen only a few times. This chain uses TRBV6-2 or TRBV6-3 with TRBJ2-5; TRBD1 matches at 8 bases. Germline values: CDR1 MNHEY, CDR2 SVGEGT. CDR3 size: 17 residues. The ends lost 6 bases at V and 5 bases at J; junction bases unmatched: 17. The CDR3 reads CASSSAIQGDLTETQYF. The CDR3 nucleotides are TGTGCCAGCAGCTCTGCCATACAGGGGGATCTAACGGAGACCCAGTACTTC.

This clonotype was observed a few times. The J gene is TRBJ2-1, the V gene TRBV5-1; D might be TRBD1 (6 bases). The V gene's germline CDR1 is SGHRS and CDR2 YFSETQ. V was pared by 4 bases and J by 2 bases, with 19 bases between. This CDR3 has 17 residues. In nucleotides, the CDR3 is TGCGCCAGCAGCCCGACCCCGAGGGGGTGGGCCTACAATGAGCAGTTCTTC. Amino acids: CASSPTPRGWAYNEQFF.

This clonotype has ten or more counts. The chain is built from TRBV5-1 and TRBJ2-3; D is possibly TRBD1 or TRBD2 (5 bases each). The CDR3 spans 16 residues. Germline V CDR1 and CDR2: SGHRS, YFSETQ. Trimming took off 8 bases at V and 1 base at J, with 20 bases between the two ends. The CDR3 loop is CASPIGRGERTDTQYF. CDR3 DNA sequence: TGCGCCAGTCCGATAGGGAGAGGGGAACGCACAGATACGCAGTATTTT.

A few counts support this clonotype. The chain uses TRBV25-1 and TRBJ1-2; D is ambiguous. Germline loops: CDR1 MGHDK, CDR2 SYGVNS. V was pared by 5 bases and J by 4 bases, with 14 bases between. The CDR3 covers 14 residues. CDR3 region: CASSPNGRSYGYTF. The CDR3 region has the DNA TGTGCCAGCAGTCCGAATGGCAGGTCCTATGGCTACACCTTC.

The V and J genes are TRBV5-1 and TRBJ2-5, with TRBD2 matching over 9 bases. V lost 0 bases, J lost 3 bases, and 3 bases stayed unmatched. This CDR3 contains 15 residues. CDR1 and CDR2 from the germline V gene are SGHRS and YFSETQ. The CDR3 reads CASSLGSGREETQYF. DNA of the CDR3: TGCGCCAGCAGCTTGGGTAGCGGGAGAGAAGAGACCCAGTACTTC.

This clonotype showed up many times. The chain couples TRBV5-1 to TRBJ2-1; D is perhaps TRBD2 (6 bases). V shed 1 base and J shed 13 bases, with 12 bases lying between them. Germline lookup yields CDR1 SGHRS and CDR2 YFSETQ. This CDR3 contains 12 residues. The CDR3 is CASSLSEGIQFF. Written as DNA, the CDR3 is TGCGCCAGCAGCTTGTCGGAGGGTATCCAGTTCTTC.

This clonotype was recorded a few times. The chain recombines TRBV5-6 with TRBJ2-1, with 11 bases fitting TRBD2. CDR1 is SGHDT, CDR2 YYEEEE, per germline. J lost 6 bases, V lost 4 bases, and 9 bases had no gene match. The CDR3 has 16 residues. In DNA form, the CDR3 reads TGTGCCAGCAGCCTAATAGCGGGGGGGCCTCGCAATGAGCAGTTCTTC. Its protein is CASSLIAGGPRNEQFF.

This clonotype was picked up a small number of times. The rearrangement joins TRBV11-2 to TRBJ2-4, with D tentatively TRBD1 or TRBD2 (5 bases each). Germline V gives CDR1 SGHAT, CDR2 FQNNGV. This CDR3 comprises 15 residues. V dropped 5 bases and J dropped 3 bases, with 14 bases sitting between them. The CDR3 sequence is CASSARVGDKNIQYF. The CDR3 DNA follows: TGTGCCAGCAGCGCTAGGGTGGGGGACAAAAACATTCAGTACTTC.

The chain combines TRBV29-1 with TRBJ2-7; D may be TRBD1 or TRBD2 (5 bases each). Per the germline V gene, CDR1 is SQVTM and CDR2 is ANQGSEA. CDR3 length: 15 residues. Trimming took off 4 bases at V and 2 bases at J, with 18 bases between the two ends. The CDR3 reads CSVVFPGAQPYEQYF. The CDR3 DNA sequence: TGCAGCGTTGTGTTTCCCGGGGCACAACCCTACGAGCAGTACTTC.